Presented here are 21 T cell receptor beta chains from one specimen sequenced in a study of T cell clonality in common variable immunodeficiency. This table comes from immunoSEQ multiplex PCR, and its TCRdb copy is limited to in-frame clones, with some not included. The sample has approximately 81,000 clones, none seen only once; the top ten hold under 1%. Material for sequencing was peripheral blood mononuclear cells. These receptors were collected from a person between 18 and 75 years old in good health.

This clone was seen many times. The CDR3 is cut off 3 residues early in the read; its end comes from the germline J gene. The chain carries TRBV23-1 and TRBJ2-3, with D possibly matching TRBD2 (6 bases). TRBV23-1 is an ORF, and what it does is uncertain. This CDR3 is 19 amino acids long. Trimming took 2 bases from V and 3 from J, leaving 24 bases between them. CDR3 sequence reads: CASSQIAGGSGGCTDTQYF. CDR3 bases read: TGCGCCAGCAGTCAAATCGCCGGAGGTAGCGGTGGCTGTACAGATACG.

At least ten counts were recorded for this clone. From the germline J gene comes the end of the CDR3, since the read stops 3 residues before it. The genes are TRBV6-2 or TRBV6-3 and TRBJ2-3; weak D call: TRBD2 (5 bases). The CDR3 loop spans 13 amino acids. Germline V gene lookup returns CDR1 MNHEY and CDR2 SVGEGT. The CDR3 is CATSAQLDGAQYF. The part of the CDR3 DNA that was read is TGTGCCACCTCCGCTCAACTAGACGGCGCG.

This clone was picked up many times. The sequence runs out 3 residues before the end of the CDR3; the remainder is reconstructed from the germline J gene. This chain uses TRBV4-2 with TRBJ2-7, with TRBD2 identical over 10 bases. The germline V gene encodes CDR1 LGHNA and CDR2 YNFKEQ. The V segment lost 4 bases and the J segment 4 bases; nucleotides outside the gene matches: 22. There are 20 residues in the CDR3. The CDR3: CASSRPKELAGPRSLYEQYF. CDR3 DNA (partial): TGTGCCAGCAGCCGCCCTAAAGAACTAGCGGGACCCCGGAGTCTTTACGAG.

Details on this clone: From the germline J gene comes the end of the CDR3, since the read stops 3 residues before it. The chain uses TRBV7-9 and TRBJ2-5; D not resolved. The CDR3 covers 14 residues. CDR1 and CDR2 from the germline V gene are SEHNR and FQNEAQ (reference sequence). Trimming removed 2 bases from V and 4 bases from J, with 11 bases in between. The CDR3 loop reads CASSLNPSGETQYF. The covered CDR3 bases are TGTGCCAGCAGCTTAAACCCCTCCGGAGAGACC. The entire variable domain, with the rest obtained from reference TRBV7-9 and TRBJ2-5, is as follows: DTGVSQNPRHKITKRGQNVTFRCDPISEHNRLYWYRQTLGQGPEFLTYFQNEAQLEKSRLLSDRFSAERPKGSFSTLEIQRTEQGDSAMYLCASSLNPSGETQYFGPGTRLLVL.

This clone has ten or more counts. The covered CDR3 bases are TGCGCCAGCAGTGAGTCGACATTCCACGAG. Translation gives CASSESTFHE. The full CDR3 is CASSESTFHEQYF. The chain is built from TRBV10-1 and TRBJ2-7; D remains ambiguous. The CDR3 goes on 3 residues after the read ends, and that part is filled in from the germline J gene. This CDR3 is built from 13 residues. In germline, CDR1 is WNHNN, CDR2 SYGVQD (reference sequence). V was cut by 0 bases and J by 5 bases, with 8 bases left in between.

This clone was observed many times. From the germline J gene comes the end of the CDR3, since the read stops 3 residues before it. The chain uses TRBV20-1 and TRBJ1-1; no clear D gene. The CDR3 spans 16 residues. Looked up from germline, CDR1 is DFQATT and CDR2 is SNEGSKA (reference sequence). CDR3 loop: CSARDLGHETLRRAFF. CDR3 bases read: TGCAGTGCTAGAGATCTAGGTCACGAGACCTTGAGGAGA.

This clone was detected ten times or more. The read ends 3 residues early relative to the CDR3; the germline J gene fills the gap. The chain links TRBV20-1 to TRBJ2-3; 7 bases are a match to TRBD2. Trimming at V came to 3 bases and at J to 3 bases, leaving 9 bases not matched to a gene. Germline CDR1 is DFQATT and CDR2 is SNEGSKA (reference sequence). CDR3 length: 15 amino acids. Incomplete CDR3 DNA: TGCAGTGCTAGTGAGGCTAGCGGAGGTACAGATACG. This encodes CSASEASGGTDT. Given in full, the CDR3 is CSASEASGGTDTQYF.

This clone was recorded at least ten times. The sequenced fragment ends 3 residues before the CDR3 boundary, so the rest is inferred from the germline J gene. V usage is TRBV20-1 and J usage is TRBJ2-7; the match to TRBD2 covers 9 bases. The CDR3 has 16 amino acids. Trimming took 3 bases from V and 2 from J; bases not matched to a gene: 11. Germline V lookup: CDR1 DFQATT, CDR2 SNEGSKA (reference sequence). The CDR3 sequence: CSASYPISGRTYEQYF. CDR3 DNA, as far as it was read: TGCAGTGCTAGTTATCCTATTAGCGGGAGAACCTACGAG.

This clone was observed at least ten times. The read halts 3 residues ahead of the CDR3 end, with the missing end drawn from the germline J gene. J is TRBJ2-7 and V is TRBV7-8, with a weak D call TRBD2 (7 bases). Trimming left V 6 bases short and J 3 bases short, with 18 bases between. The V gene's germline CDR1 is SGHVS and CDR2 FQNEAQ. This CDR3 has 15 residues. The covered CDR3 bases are TGTGCCAGCAGTCGAGGGGGGGGGCTGGTCTACGAG. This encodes CASSRGGGLVYE. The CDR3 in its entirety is CASSRGGGLVYEQYF.

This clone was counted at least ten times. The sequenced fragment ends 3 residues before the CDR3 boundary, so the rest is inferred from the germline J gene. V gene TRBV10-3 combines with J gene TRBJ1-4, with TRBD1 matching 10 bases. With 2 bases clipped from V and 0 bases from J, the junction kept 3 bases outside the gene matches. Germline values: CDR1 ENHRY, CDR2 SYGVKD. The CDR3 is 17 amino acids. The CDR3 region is CAISESGTGATNEKLFF. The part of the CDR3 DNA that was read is TGTGCCATCAGTGAGAGCGGGACAGGGGCAACTAATGAAAAA.

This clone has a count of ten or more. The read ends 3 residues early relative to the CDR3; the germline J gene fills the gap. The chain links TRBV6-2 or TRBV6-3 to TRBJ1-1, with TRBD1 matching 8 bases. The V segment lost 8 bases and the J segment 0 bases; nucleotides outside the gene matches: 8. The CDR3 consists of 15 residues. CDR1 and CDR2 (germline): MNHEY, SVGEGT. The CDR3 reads CASSRQGLVNTEAFF. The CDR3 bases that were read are TGTGCCAGCTCGAGACAGGGGCTTGTGAACACTGAA.

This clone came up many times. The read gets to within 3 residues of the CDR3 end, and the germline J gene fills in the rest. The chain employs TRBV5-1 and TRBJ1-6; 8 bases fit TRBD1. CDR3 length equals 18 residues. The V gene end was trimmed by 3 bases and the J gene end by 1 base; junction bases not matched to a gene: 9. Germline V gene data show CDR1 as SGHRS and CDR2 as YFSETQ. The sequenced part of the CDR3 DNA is TGCGCCAGCAGCTCACAGGGGGTTATAGGATCCTATAATTCACCC. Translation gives CASSSQGVIGSYNSP. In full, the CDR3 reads CASSSQGVIGSYNSPLHF.

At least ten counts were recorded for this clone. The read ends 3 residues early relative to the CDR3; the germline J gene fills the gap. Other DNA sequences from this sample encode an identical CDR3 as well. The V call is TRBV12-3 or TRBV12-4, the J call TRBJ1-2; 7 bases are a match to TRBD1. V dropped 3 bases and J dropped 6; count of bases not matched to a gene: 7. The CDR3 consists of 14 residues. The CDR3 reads CASSFEDRAHGYTF. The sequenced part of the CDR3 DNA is TGTGCCAGCAGTTTCGAAGACAGGGCTCATGGC.

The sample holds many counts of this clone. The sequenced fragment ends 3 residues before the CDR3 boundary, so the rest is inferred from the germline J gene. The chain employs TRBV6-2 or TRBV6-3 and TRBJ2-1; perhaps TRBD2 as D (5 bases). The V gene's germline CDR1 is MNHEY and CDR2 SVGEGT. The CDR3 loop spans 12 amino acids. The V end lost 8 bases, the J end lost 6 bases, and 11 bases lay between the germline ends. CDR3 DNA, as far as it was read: TGTGCCAGCTGGACGGGGATCAATGAG. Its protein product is CASWTGINE. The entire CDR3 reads CASWTGINEQFF.

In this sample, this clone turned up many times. Partial CDR3 DNA: TGTGCCAGCAGCCTGGTGGGGGGGGCTAACTATGGC. Translated: CASSLVGGANYG. The whole CDR3 region reads CASSLVGGANYGYTF. The chain carries TRBV5-4 and TRBJ1-2, with D possibly being TRBD1 (5 bases). The read ends 3 residues early relative to the CDR3; the germline J gene fills the gap. Trimming removed 4 bases from V and 0 bases from J, with 13 bases in between. The germline CDR1 and CDR2 sequences are SGHNT and YYREEE (reference sequence). The CDR3 has 15 residues.

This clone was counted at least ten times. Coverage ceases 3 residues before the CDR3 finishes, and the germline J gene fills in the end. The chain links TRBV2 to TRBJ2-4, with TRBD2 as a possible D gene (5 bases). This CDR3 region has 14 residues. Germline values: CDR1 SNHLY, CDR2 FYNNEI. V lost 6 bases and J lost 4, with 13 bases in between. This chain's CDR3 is CASRIESGKNIQYF. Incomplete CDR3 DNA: TGTGCCAGCAGGATCGAGAGCGGTAAAAACATT.

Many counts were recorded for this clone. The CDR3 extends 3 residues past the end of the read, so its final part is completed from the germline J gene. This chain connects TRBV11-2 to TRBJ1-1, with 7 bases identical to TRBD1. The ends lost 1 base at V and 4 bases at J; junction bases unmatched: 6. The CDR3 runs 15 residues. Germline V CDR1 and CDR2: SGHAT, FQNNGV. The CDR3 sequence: CASSLGATGPTEAFF. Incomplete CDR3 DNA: TGTGCCAGCAGCTTAGGTGCGACAGGGCCCACTGAA.

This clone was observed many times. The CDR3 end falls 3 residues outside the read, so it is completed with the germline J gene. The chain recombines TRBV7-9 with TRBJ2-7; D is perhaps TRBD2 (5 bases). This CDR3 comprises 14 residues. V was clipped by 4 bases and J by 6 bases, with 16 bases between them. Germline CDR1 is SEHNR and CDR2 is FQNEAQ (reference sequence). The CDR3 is CASSSREGLFEQYF. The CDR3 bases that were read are TGTGCCAGCAGCTCAAGAGAGGGCCTCTTCGAG.

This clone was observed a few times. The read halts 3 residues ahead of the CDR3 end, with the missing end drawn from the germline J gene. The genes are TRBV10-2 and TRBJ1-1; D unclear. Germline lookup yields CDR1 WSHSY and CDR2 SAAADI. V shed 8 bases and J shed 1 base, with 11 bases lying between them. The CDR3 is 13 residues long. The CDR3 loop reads CASRVTPNTEAFF. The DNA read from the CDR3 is TGCGCCAGCCGGGTTACACCGAACACTGAA.

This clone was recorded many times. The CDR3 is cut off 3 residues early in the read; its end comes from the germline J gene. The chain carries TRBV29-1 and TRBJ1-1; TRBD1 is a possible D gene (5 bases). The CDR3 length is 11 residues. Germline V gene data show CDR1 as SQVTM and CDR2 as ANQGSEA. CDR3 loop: CSVEVGGEAFF. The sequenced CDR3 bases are TGCAGCGTTGAAGTCGGGGGAGAA.

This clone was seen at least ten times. The sequenced CDR3 bases are TGCAGCGTGGCCGGGACAGGGGGCGATTGGGGAGAGACC. Encoded protein: CSVAGTGGDWGET. The entire CDR3 is CSVAGTGGDWGETQYF. This rearrangement joins TRBV29-1 to TRBJ2-5, with 12 positions matching TRBD1. The sequence runs out 3 residues before the end of the CDR3; the remainder is reconstructed from the germline J gene. Unmatched junction bases numbered 12, after V lost 6 bases and J lost 4 bases. Germline CDR1 reads SQVTM; CDR2 reads ANQGSEA. The CDR3 loop spans 16 amino acids.